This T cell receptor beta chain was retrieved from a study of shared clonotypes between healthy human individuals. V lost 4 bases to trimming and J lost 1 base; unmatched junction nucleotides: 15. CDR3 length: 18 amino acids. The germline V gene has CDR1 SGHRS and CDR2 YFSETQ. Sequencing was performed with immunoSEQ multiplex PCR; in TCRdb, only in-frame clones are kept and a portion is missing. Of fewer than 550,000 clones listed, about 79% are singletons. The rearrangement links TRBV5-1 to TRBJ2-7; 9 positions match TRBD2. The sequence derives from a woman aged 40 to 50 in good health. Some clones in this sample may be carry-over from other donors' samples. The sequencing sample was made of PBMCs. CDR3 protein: CASSAGYGAGLASYEQYF. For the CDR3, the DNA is TGCGCCAGCAGCGCGGGCTACGGGGCGGGACTAGCTTCCTACGAGCAGTACTTC.